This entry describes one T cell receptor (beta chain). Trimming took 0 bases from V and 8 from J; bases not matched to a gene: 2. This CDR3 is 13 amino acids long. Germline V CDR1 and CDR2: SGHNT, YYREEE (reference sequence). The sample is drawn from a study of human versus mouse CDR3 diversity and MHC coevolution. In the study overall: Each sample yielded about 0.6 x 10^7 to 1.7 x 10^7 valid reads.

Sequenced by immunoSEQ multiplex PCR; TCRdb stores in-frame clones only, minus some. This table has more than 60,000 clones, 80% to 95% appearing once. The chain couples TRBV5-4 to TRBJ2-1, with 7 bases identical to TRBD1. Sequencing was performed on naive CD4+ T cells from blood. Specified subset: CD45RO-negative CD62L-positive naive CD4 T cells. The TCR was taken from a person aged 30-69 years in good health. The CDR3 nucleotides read TGTGCCAGCAGCTTGGGACAGGGCGATGAGCAGTTCTTC. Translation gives CASSLGQGDEQFF.